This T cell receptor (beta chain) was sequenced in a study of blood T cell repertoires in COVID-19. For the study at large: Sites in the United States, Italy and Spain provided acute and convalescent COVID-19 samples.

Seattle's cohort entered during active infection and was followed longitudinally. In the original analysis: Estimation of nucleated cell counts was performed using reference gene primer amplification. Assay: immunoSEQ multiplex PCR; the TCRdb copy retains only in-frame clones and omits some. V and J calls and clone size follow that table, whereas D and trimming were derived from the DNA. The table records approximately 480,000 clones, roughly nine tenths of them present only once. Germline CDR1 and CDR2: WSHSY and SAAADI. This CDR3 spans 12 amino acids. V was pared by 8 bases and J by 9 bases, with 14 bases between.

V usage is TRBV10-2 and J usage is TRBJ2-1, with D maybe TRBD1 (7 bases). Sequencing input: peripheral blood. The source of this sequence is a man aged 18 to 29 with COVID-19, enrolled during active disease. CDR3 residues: CASGRGEFEQFF. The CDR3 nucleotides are TGCGCCAGCGGCAGGGGGGAATTTGAGCAGTTCTTC.